These 30 T cell receptor beta chains share one sample of origin, sequenced in a study of memory CD4+ T cells and cytomegalovirus serostatus. Generated by immunoSEQ multiplex PCR, the TCRdb table keeps only in-frame clones and is missing some. Of under 55,000 clones in the sample, roughly 72% were seen once. The sort gate was single viable CD3+CD4+CD8-CD45RO+ cells for memory CD4+ T cells. The sample comprised memory CD4+ T cells from blood. These receptors were taken from an adult in good health and CMV-seronegative.

The gene calls are TRBV11-2 and TRBJ2-4, with no clear D. The CDR3 is made up of 13 amino acids. V was cut by 5 bases and J by 9 bases, with 14 bases left in between. Germline V CDR1 and CDR2: SGHAT, FQNNGV. In DNA form, the CDR3 reads TGTGCCAGCAGCGACGTCCGGTGGGGCATTCAGTACTTC. Protein: CASSDVRWGIQYF.

This clone appeared a single time. The V and J genes are TRBV30 and TRBJ1-3, with a tentative D call TRBD1 (5 bases). CDR3 length: 15 residues. Trimming took 4 bases from V and 4 from J, leaving 17 bases between them. Germline CDR1 reads GTSNPN; CDR2 reads SVGIG (reference sequence). The CDR3 DNA reads TGTGCCTGGAAGTCCGGACGGAGGGGAGGAAACACCATATATTTT. This encodes CAWKSGRRGGNTIYF.

The chain carries TRBV18 and TRBJ1-5, with TRBD1 matching over 7 bases. The V gene end was trimmed by 4 bases and the J gene end by 0 bases; junction bases not matched to a gene: 6. CDR3 length: 16 residues. Looked up from germline, CDR1 is KGHSH and CDR2 is LQKENI. For the CDR3, the DNA is TGTGCCAGCTCACTCGGGACAGTAAATAGCAATCAGCCCCAGCATTTT. It codes for CASSLGTVNSNQPQHF.

V usage is TRBV18 and J usage is TRBJ2-1; 9 nucleotides align to TRBD1. The CDR3 loop spans 15 amino acids. Germline V gene sequence: CDR1 KGHSH, CDR2 LQKENI. V shed 3 bases and J 2 bases; nucleotides not matched to a gene: 2. The CDR3 coding sequence is TGTGCCAGCTCACCTCGGACAGGGGCCTACAATGAGCAGTTCTTC. Protein sequence: CASSPRTGAYNEQFF.

This clone came up a few times. The chain has TRBV29-1 and TRBJ1-1; D gene ambiguous. Germline-derived CDR1 and CDR2 are SQVTM and ANQGSEA. The CDR3 runs 14 residues. Trimming stripped 7 bases from V and 0 bases from J, with 15 bases between. The CDR3 nucleotides are TGCAGCGGTGATATGTCGGGTATGAACACTGAAGCTTTCTTT. This sequence encodes CSGDMSGMNTEAFF.

The genes are TRBV6-6 and TRBJ2-7, with 9 positions matching TRBD1. Looked up from germline, CDR1 is MNHNY and CDR2 is SVGAGI (reference sequence). J lost 3 bases, V lost 6 bases, and 6 bases had no gene match. The CDR3 runs to 14 residues. The CDR3 is CASRMGQGIYEQYF. In DNA, the CDR3 is TGTGCCAGCAGAATGGGACAGGGAATCTACGAGCAGTACTTC.

The chain links TRBV7-9 to TRBJ2-1, with TRBD2 matching 11 bases. CDR1 SEHNR and CDR2 FQNEAQ come from the germline V gene (reference sequence). The CDR3 is made up of 15 amino acids. The V segment lost 5 bases and the J segment 7 bases; nucleotides outside the gene matches: 7. The CDR3 sequence is CASSAWSSGRNEQFF. As DNA, the CDR3 is TGTGCCAGCAGCGCTTGGTCTAGCGGGAGGAATGAGCAGTTCTTC.

The V and J genes are TRBV10-3 and TRBJ1-2; 9 nucleotides line up with TRBD1. The junction had 9 bases not matched to a gene; V was cut back by 8 bases and J by 2 bases. This CDR3 comprises 15 residues. Germline V lookup: CDR1 ENHRY, CDR2 SYGVKD. The CDR3 is CAISTPDRGNYGYTF. The CDR3 bases are TGTGCCATCTCGACCCCGGACAGGGGAAACTATGGCTACACCTTC.

The V call is TRBV11-2, the J call TRBJ2-2, with no clear D. This CDR3 region has 16 residues. V was shortened by 1 base and J by 0 bases, with 9 bases between the two germline ends. Germline V lookup: CDR1 SGHAT, CDR2 FQNNGV. The CDR3 nucleotides are TGTGCCAGCAGCTTAGGGTCGTTCGCGAACACCGGGGAGCTGTTTTTT. Translating it yields CASSLGSFANTGELFF.

V is TRBV7-2 and J is TRBJ1-6, with 8 bases identical to TRBD1. Germline V gene data show CDR1 as SGHTA and CDR2 as FQGNSA. The CDR3 spans 14 residues. With 2 bases clipped from V and 9 bases from J, the junction kept 3 bases outside the gene matches. The CDR3 region has the DNA TGTGCCAGCAGCTTACAGGGGGCGCTTTCACCCCTCCACTTT. Translation: CASSLQGALSPLHF.

This clone appeared a few times. The J gene is TRBJ2-5, the V gene TRBV27; TRBD2 matches at 9 bases. The CDR3 runs to 15 residues. Trimming at V came to 3 bases and at J to 6 bases, leaving 8 bases not matched to a gene. CDR1 is MNHEY and CDR2 is SMNVEV in the germline V gene (reference sequence). CDR3 residues: CASSFSGSIKKTQYF. For the CDR3, the DNA is TGTGCCAGCAGTTTTAGCGGGAGCATCAAGAAGACCCAGTACTTC.

The chain uses TRBV10-2 and TRBJ2-3; TRBD2 aligns across 8 bases. Losses at the gene ends were 5 bases for V and 4 bases for J; bases not matched to a gene: 8. The CDR3 extends over 15 amino acids. Germline assignment: CDR1 WSHSY and CDR2 SAAADI. The CDR3 coding sequence is TGCGCCAGCAGTCAGCGGGAGAGTCGGGCAGATACGCAGTATTTT. This translates into CASSQRESRADTQYF.

The V gene is TRBV5-1, the J gene TRBJ2-2; D gene uncertain. The germline V and J ends were trimmed by 4 bases and 2 bases, with 15 bases remaining between them. The germline V gene encodes CDR1 SGHRS and CDR2 YFSETQ. The CDR3 sequence is 16 residues long. This chain's CDR3 is CASSISGARNTGELFF. CDR3 DNA: TGCGCCAGCAGCATCTCAGGAGCTCGTAACACCGGGGAGCTGTTTTTT. The variable domain in full, completed from reference TRBV5-1 and TRBJ2-2, reads KAGVTQTPRYLIKTRGQQVTLSCSPISGHRSVSWYQQTPGQGLQFLFEYFSETQRNKGNFPGRFSGRQFSNSRSEMNVSTLELGDSALYLCASSISGARNTGELFFGEGSRLTVL.

V usage is TRBV7-2 and J usage is TRBJ2-1, with TRBD2 identical over 11 bases. V shed 2 bases, J shed 7 bases, and the junction held 10 bases outside the gene matches. The CDR3 contains 17 residues. Germline CDR1 reads SGHTA; CDR2 reads FQGNSA. Here the CDR3 DNA reads TGTGCCAGCAGCTTATTGGGGACTAGCGGAAGAGGGAATGAGCAGTTCTTC. Protein product: CASSLLGTSGRGNEQFF.

The chain combines TRBV7-8 with TRBJ1-5, with 7 positions matching TRBD1. The CDR3 contains 18 residues. Germline loops: CDR1 SGHVS, CDR2 FQNEAQ. V trimming: 5 bases; J trimming: 6 bases; junction bases outside the gene matches: 19. The CDR3 loop is CASSPTQGSIVRGQPQHF. CDR3 nucleotides: TGTGCCAGCAGCCCAACACAGGGGAGTATAGTTCGTGGTCAGCCCCAGCATTTT.

The chain combines TRBV7-9 with TRBJ1-3, with D perhaps TRBD1 (5 bases). There are 15 residues in the CDR3. Germline CDR1 is SEHNR and CDR2 is FQNEAQ (reference sequence). V was trimmed by 4 bases and J by 2 bases, leaving 12 bases between them. In DNA form, the CDR3 reads TGTGCCAGCAGCTCTGTTTTGGGGCCTGGAAACACCATATATTTT. Translation gives CASSSVLGPGNTIYF.

The rearrangement links TRBV6-5 to TRBJ1-3; no definite D call. Germline CDR1 is MNHEY and CDR2 is SVGAGI. The V and J ends lost 0 bases and 4 bases respectively, with 10 bases between them. The CDR3 loop spans 15 amino acids. The CDR3 is CASSYSGGYGNTIYF. The CDR3, as DNA: TGTGCCAGCAGTTACTCAGGAGGGTACGGAAACACCATATATTTT.

CDR3 DNA: TGCGCCAGCAGCTTTTCGCGGGGGGGCCGAGAGACCCAGTACTTC. Translating gives CASSFSRGGRETQYF. The rearrangement joins TRBV5-1 to TRBJ2-5; the match to TRBD2 covers 9 bases. CDR1 is SGHRS, CDR2 YFSETQ, per germline. The V segment lost 2 bases and the J segment 4 bases; nucleotides outside the gene matches: 6. The CDR3 has 15 residues.

V gene TRBV28 combines with J gene TRBJ2-7; tentatively, D is TRBD1 (6 bases). The CDR3 extends over 11 amino acids. The germline gives CDR1 MDHEN, CDR2 SYDVKM. The V gene lost 7 bases and the J gene lost 12 bases, with 16 bases spanning the gap. The CDR3 nucleotides read TGTGCCAGCACCAAGGGGGTGGTAAGGTACTTC. Its protein is CASTKGVVRYF.

The V call is TRBV7-8, the J call TRBJ1-1, with a weak D call TRBD1 (5 bases). Trimming took 1 base from V and 1 from J, leaving 7 bases between them. This CDR3 has 14 amino acids. From germline, CDR1 is SGHVS and CDR2 FQNEAQ. The CDR3 nucleotides read TGTGCCAGCAGCTTAGGACAGACGAACACTGAAGCTTTCTTT. Translating it yields CASSLGQTNTEAFF.

This chain links TRBV6-1 with TRBJ1-5; D remains unclear. Germline V gene sequence: CDR1 MNHNS, CDR2 SASEGT. The CDR3 is made up of 15 amino acids. Trimming pared 1 base from V and 2 bases from J, leaving 9 bases between. CDR3 in amino acids: CASSEDRGGNQPQHF. CDR3 in DNA: TGTGCCAGCAGTGAAGACCGGGGAGGCAATCAGCCCCAGCATTTT.

The chain recombines TRBV6-1 with TRBJ2-3, with 7 bases lining up with TRBD2. The CDR3 extends over 15 amino acids. The germline gives CDR1 MNHNS, CDR2 SASEGT. Trimming at V came to 2 bases and at J to 2 bases, leaving 4 bases not matched to a gene. The CDR3 nucleotides are TGTGCCAGCAGTGAACGGCGGGAGTTCACAGATACGCAGTATTTT. Its protein is CASSERREFTDTQYF.

The chain uses TRBV4-3 and TRBJ2-7, with unresolved D. The CDR3 spans 19 residues. V shed 1 base and J shed 3 bases, with 25 bases lying between them. Per germline, CDR1 LGHNA and CDR2 YSLEER. CDR3 DNA: TGCGCCAGCAGCCAAGCGTACAGCGAGTACAATGCCGCGTACTACGAGCAGTACTTC. This codes for CASSQAYSEYNAAYYEQYF.

This clone is judged medium-sized (0.01 to 0.1%). V gene TRBV5-1 combines with J gene TRBJ1-2, with a possible D match to TRBD1 (5 bases). Germline CDR1 and CDR2: SGHRS and YFSETQ. The V end lost 4 bases, the J end lost 10 bases, and 23 bases lay between the germline ends. The CDR3 totals 15 residues. The CDR3 loop reads CASSAGDGERNDYTF. In DNA form, the CDR3 reads TGCGCCAGCAGCGCCGGGGACGGGGAAAGAAATGACTACACCTTC.

The chain carries TRBV7-9 and TRBJ1-4; D is perhaps TRBD1 (6 bases). The CDR3 extends over 15 amino acids. CDR1 is SEHNR and CDR2 is FQNEAQ in the germline V gene (reference sequence). V gave up 5 bases and J gave up 8 bases, with 18 bases separating them. CDR3 sequence reads: CASSPPRGIKEKLFF. The CDR3 coding sequence is TGTGCCAGCAGCCCCCCCAGGGGCATAAAAGAAAAACTGTTTTTT.

The chain uses TRBV9 and TRBJ1-2, with D possibly matching TRBD1 (6 bases). Germline V gives CDR1 SGDLS, CDR2 YYNGEE. V shed 3 bases and J shed 5 bases, with 20 bases lying between them. CDR3 length: 16 residues. This chain's CDR3 is CASSDPIGSRGYGYTF. The CDR3 DNA sequence: TGTGCCAGCAGCGACCCAATTGGGTCCAGGGGATATGGCTACACCTTC.

This chain joins TRBV10-2 and TRBJ2-2, with TRBD2 identical over 10 bases. This CDR3 is built from 17 residues. Germline CDR1 and CDR2: WSHSY and SAAADI. The V segment lost 4 bases and the J segment 0 bases; nucleotides outside the gene matches: 5. The CDR3 bases are TGCGCCAGCAGTGCTATAGCGGGGGGCCCGAACACCGGGGAGCTGTTTTTT. It yields the protein CASSAIAGGPNTGELFF.

J is TRBJ2-1 and V is TRBV2; D not resolved. Germline V gene lookup returns CDR1 SNHLY and CDR2 FYNNEI. V lost 6 bases and J lost 5, with 8 bases in between. This CDR3 region has 12 residues. Written as DNA, the CDR3 is TGTGCCAGCAGGCACCCTAACAATGAGCAGTTCTTC. Translated: CASRHPNNEQFF.

A remark on this clone: This may stem from a read error, because a much larger clone lies one nucleotide away. This chain links TRBV20-1 with TRBJ1-1; no definite D call. Deletions cut 6 bases from V and 11 bases from J, with 7 bases between. CDR1 DFQATT and CDR2 SNEGSKA come from the germline V gene (reference sequence). The CDR3 length is 8 residues. The CDR3 DNA follows: TGCAGTGCCGGCGGGGCTTTCTTT. Residues: CSAGGAFF.

V gene TRBV7-2 combines with J gene TRBJ2-3, with 7 positions matching TRBD1. V shed 5 bases and J 2 bases; nucleotides not matched to a gene: 7. Germline CDR1 is SGHTA and CDR2 is FQGNSA. The CDR3 loop spans 15 amino acids. CDR3 sequence: CASSRTGANTDTQYF. In nucleotides, the CDR3 is TGTGCCAGCAGCCGAACAGGGGCCAACACAGATACGCAGTATTTT.